This T cell receptor (beta chain) was sequenced in a study of type 1 and type 2 diabetes patients. Study-level information: The cohort mixed type 1 diabetes, type 2 diabetes and nondiabetic donors. From PBMCs, CD4+ and CD8+ T cells were isolated by magnetic microbeads.

This clonotype came up a few times. Genomic DNA was the PCR template. A primer set of 30 forward and 13 reverse primers amplified the CDR3. One entry per CDR3 protein results from TCRdb running MiXCR on the multiplex PCR reads. The sample has fewer than 300,000 distinct CDR3 sequences, around 47% seen once. The CDR3 totals 13 residues. Germline CDR1 and CDR2: KGHDR and SFDVKD. The V and J ends lost 10 bases and 5 bases, in that order; junction bases with no gene match: 4. All diabetic donors were classified as either type 1 or type 2 diabetes. No donor had another autoimmune disease or recent infection within four weeks.

The sequencing sample was made of peripheral blood mononuclear cells (PBMCs). The source of this sequence is a man aged 18-30 years with type 2 diabetes. The chain recombines TRBV24-1 with TRBJ2-2, with 9 bases that match TRBD1. Here the CDR3 reads CATGTGWTGELFF. In DNA, the CDR3 is TGTGCCACTGGGACAGGGTGGACCGGGGAGCTGTTTTTT.